The source of this T cell receptor (beta chain) is a study of circulating CD8 cells and anti-PD-1 response in melanoma. By sample fraction, this clonotype is large. Four subsets defined by PD-1 and/or TIGIT were sorted from live CD3+CD8+TCRalphabeta+ cells. Using about 15 ng of total RNA, TCR libraries were made with the QIAseq Immune Repertoire TCR panel. MiXCR, run by TCRdb on the reads, gives a single entry per CDR3 protein. This table has 600 to 650 distinct CDR3 sequences, 5.5% appearing once. Germline lookup yields CDR1 SNHLY and CDR2 FYNNEI. Germline trimming cut 5 bases from V and 0 bases from J; bases unmatched to any gene: 15. The CDR3 has 19 amino acids.

The sequencing here drew on CD8+ T cells from PBMCs, taken at baseline or after one month of anti-PD-1 therapy (not recorded which). The chain links TRBV2 to TRBJ2-4; 8 nucleotides match TRBD2. This clonotype was sampled from a human donor with melanoma. CDR3 in amino acids: CASSQWRSGRVLAKNIQYF. The CDR3 DNA is TGTGCCAGCAGTCAATGGAGAAGCGGGAGAGTCCTAGCCAAAAACATTCAGTACTTC.